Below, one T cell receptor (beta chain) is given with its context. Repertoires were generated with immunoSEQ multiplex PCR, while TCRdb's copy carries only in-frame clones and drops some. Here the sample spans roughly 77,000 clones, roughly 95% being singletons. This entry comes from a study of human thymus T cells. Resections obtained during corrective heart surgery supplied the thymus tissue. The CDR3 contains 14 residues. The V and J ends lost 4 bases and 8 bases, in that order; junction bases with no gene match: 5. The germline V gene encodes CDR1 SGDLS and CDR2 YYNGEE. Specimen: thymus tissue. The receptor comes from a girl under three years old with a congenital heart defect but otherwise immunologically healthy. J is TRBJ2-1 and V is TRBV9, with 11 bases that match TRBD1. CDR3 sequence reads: CASSPRTGGDEQFF. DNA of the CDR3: TGTGCCAGCAGCCCCCGGACAGGGGGCGATGAGCAGTTCTTC.